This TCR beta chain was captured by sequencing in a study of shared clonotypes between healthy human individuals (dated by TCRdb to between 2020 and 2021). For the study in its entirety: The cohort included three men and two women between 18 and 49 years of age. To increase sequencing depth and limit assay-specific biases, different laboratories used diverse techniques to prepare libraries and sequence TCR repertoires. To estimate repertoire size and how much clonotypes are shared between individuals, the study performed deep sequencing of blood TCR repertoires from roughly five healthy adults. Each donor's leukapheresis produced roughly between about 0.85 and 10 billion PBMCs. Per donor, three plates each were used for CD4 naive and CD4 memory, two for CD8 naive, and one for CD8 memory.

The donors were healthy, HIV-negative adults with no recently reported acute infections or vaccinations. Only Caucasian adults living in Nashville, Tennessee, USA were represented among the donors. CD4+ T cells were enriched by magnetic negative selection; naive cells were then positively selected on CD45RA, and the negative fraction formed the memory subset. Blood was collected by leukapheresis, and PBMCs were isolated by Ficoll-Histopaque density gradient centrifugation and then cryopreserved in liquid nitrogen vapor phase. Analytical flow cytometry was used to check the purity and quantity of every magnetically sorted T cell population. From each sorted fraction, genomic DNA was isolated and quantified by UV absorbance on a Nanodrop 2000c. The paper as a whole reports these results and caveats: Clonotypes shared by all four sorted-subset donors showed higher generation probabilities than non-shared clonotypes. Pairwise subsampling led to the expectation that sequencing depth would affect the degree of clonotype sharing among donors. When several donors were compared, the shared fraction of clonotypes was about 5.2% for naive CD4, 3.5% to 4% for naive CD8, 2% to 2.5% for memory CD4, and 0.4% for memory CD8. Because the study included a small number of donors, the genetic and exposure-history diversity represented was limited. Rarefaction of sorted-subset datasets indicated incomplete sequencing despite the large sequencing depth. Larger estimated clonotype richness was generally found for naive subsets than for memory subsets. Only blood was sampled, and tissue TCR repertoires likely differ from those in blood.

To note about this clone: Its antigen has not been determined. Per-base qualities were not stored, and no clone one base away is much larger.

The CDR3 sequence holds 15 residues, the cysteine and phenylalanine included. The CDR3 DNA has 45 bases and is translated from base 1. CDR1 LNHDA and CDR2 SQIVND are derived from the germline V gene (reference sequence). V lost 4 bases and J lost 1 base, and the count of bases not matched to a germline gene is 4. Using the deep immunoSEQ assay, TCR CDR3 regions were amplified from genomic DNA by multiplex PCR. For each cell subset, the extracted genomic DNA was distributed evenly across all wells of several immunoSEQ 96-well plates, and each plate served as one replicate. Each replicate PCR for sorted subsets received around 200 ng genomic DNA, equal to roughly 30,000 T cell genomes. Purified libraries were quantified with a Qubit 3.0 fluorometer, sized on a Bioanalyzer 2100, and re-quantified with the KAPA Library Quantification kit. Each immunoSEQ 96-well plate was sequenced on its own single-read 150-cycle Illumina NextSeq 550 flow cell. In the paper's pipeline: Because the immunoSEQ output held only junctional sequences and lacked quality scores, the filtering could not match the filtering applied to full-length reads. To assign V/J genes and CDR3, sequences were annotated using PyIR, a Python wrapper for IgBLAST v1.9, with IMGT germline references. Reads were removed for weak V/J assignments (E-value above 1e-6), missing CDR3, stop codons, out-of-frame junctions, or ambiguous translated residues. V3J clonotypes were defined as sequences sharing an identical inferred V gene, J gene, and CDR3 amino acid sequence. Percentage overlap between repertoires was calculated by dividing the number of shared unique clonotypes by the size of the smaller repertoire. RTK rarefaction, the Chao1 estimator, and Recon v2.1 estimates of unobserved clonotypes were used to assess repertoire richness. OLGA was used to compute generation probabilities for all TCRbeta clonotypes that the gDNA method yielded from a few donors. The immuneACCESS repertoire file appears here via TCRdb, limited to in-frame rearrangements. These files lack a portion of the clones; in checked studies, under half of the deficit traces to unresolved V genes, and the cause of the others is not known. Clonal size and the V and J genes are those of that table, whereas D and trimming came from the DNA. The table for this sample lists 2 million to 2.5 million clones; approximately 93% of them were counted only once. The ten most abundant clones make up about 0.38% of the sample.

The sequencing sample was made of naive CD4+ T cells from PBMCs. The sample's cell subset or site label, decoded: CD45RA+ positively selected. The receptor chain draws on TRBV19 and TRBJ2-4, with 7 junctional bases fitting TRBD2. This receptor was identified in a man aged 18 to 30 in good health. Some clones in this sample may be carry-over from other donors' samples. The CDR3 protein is CASSRGGMAKNIQYF. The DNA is TGTGCCAGTAGTAGGGGAGGGATGGCCAAAAACATTCAGTACTTC.